What follows are 30 T cell receptor beta chains derived from one specimen sequenced in a study of T cell responses to AZD1222 COVID-19 vaccine. TCRdb's table, derived via immunoSEQ multiplex PCR, lists solely in-frame clones and lacks some. The sample holds more than 95,000 clones, roughly 90% seen once. The source material was peripheral blood, sampled on day 0 of AZD1222 vaccination. Receptors originate from an adult in good health.

The chain joins TRBV19 to TRBJ2-7, with TRBD1 matching over 10 bases. Trimming removed 4 bases from V and 2 bases from J; junction bases left unmatched: 5. The CDR3 spans 15 residues. Germline V gene data show CDR1 as LNHDA and CDR2 as SQIVND (reference sequence). The CDR3: CASSTFGQGAYEQYF. The CDR3 DNA reads as TGTGCCAGTAGTACCTTCGGACAGGGGGCCTACGAGCAGTACTTC.

The J gene is TRBJ2-2, the V gene TRBV5-4; no clear D. The CDR3 length is 12 residues. The germline CDR1 and CDR2 sequences are SGHNT and YYREEE (reference sequence). The V end was cut by 0 bases, the J end by 5 bases, with 2 bases between. CDR3 residues: CASSLDTGELFF. CDR3 bases: TGTGCCAGCAGCTTGGATACCGGGGAGCTGTTTTTT.

The gene calls are TRBV4-3 and TRBJ2-5; D might be TRBD1 (6 bases). Germline CDR1 is LGHNA and CDR2 is YSLEER. This CDR3 comprises 13 residues. V gave up 1 base and J gave up 5 bases, with 8 bases separating them. CDR3 protein: CASSQGRGETQYF. The CDR3 DNA is TGCGCCAGCAGCCAAGGCAGGGGCGAGACCCAGTACTTC.

The V gene is TRBV5-1, the J gene TRBJ1-4; unclear D gene. The CDR3 is made up of 14 amino acids. Between the trimmed V and J ends, which lost 0 bases and 14 bases, there was a span of 17 bases. Germline lookup yields CDR1 SGHRS and CDR2 YFSETQ. The CDR3 bases are TGCGCCAGCAGCTTGGCGGTGAGGGAGGGAATGCTGTTTTTT. Translation gives CASSLAVREGMLFF.

The rearrangement uses TRBV10-2 and TRBJ2-1; perhaps TRBD2 as D (8 bases). V was shortened by 3 bases and J by 5 bases, with 17 bases between the two germline ends. Germline V gene sequence: CDR1 WSHSY, CDR2 SAAADI. The CDR3 totals 16 residues. CDR3 DNA sequence: TGCGCCAGCAGTGATAGGGGGCGGGGGGTGAACAATGAGCAGTTCTTC. It yields the protein CASSDRGRGVNNEQFF.

The DNA of the CDR3 is TGCGCCAGCTCTGTGTCGGGGGACCTATACGAGCAGTACTTC. Amino acids: CASSVSGDLYEQYF. The chain employs TRBV5-1 and TRBJ2-7; D is possibly TRBD2 (6 bases). V lost 7 bases to trimming and J lost 4 bases, with 18 bases between them. This CDR3 contains 14 residues. Germline-derived CDR1 and CDR2 are SGHRS and YFSETQ.

The rearrangement uses TRBV30 and TRBJ1-1, with 7 positions matching TRBD1. The V segment lost 5 bases and the J segment 5 bases; nucleotides outside the gene matches: 5. Per the germline V gene, CDR1 is GTSNPN and CDR2 is SVGIG (reference sequence). The CDR3 length is 12 residues. The CDR3 bases are TGTGCCTGGGACAGGGTTCAGACTGAAGCTTTCTTT. Residues: CAWDRVQTEAFF.

The V call is TRBV7-6, the J call TRBJ1-1; TRBD1 matches at 8 bases. J gave up 4 bases and V 1 base, and 8 bases lay outside the gene matches. The CDR3 extends over 16 amino acids. The germline V gene has CDR1 SGHVS and CDR2 FNYEAQ. This CDR3 reads CASSLGSRGLGTEAFF. Written as DNA, the CDR3 is TGTGCCAGCAGCTTAGGCAGCAGGGGGCTGGGCACTGAAGCTTTCTTT.

The chain combines TRBV28 with TRBJ2-1; 7 positions agree with TRBD2. The CDR3 sequence is 16 residues long. With V trimmed by 6 bases and J by 7 bases, 15 bases remained unmatched. From germline, CDR1 is MDHEN and CDR2 SYDVKM. In DNA, the CDR3 is TGTGCCAGCAGCACCCCCCTGGCGGGAGCCAAAAATGAGCAGTTCTTC. Protein: CASSTPLAGAKNEQFF.

This clone showed up just once. The J gene is TRBJ2-5, the V gene TRBV5-1; possibly TRBD2 for D (5 bases). This CDR3 is built from 14 residues. Between the trimmed V and J ends, which lost 3 bases and 5 bases, there was a span of 14 bases. CDR1 is SGHRS, CDR2 YFSETQ, per germline. CDR3 sequence reads: CASSSRADSETQYF. In nucleotides, the CDR3 is TGCGCCAGCAGCTCGAGGGCTGACTCGGAGACCCAGTACTTC.

Written as DNA, the CDR3 is TGTGCCAGCAGCTCGGGACTAGCGCTCAGTGGGTCCTACAATGAGCAGTTCTTC. Amino acid sequence: CASSSGLALSGSYNEQFF. V gene TRBV11-2 combines with J gene TRBJ2-1, with 10 bases matching TRBD2. J was trimmed by 1 base and V by 4 bases; bases with no gene match: 10. Germline V gene data show CDR1 as SGHAT and CDR2 as FQNNGV. The CDR3 is 18 residues long.

This clone was counted once. The chain has TRBV6-6 and TRBJ1-2; D uncertain. Trimming took off 10 bases at V and 7 bases at J, with 10 bases between the two ends. CDR1 and CDR2 from the germline V gene are MNHNY and SVGAGI (reference sequence). The CDR3 totals 10 residues. CDR3 sequence: CATVGGGYTF. The DNA for the CDR3 is TGTGCCACCGTTGGCGGTGGCTACACCTTC.

This clone was observed a few times. This chain links TRBV3-1 (or the pseudogene TRBV3-2) with TRBJ1-5; D not resolved. The CDR3 runs to 13 residues. In germline, CDR1 is LGHDT, CDR2 YNNKEL (reference sequence). V dropped 0 bases and J dropped 6 bases, with 6 bases sitting between them. CDR3 nucleotide sequence: TGTGCCAGCAGCCAAGAATTGGGTCAGCCCCAGCATTTT. It yields the protein CASSQELGQPQHF.

The chain has TRBV5-4 and TRBJ1-3; D is undetermined. CDR3 length equals 14 residues. Trimming shortened V by 3 bases and J by 0 bases, and 7 bases separated the two germline ends. Germline loops: CDR1 SGHNT, CDR2 YYREEE (reference sequence). This CDR3 is CASSSGSSGNTIYF. The DNA of the CDR3 is TGTGCCAGCAGCTCAGGAAGCTCTGGAAACACCATATATTTT.

The chain links TRBV27 to TRBJ1-4; TRBD1 aligns across 10 bases. Germline trimming cut 8 bases from V and 8 bases from J; bases unmatched to any gene: 8. The germline CDR1 and CDR2 sequences are MNHEY and SMNVEV (reference sequence). The length of the CDR3 is 14 residues. CDR3 sequence: CASARGDRGEKLFF. CDR3 nucleotides: TGTGCCAGCGCAAGGGGGGACAGGGGAGAAAAACTGTTTTTT.

The chain links TRBV30 to TRBJ1-4; D ambiguous. CDR1 GTSNPN and CDR2 SVGIG come from the germline V gene (reference sequence). Trimming removed 5 bases at V and 6 bases at J, with 16 bases between. This CDR3 has 14 amino acids. The CDR3 protein is CAWGPGQVDEKLFF. CDR3 nucleotide sequence: TGTGCCTGGGGACCGGGTCAGGTGGATGAAAAACTGTTTTTT. The entire variable domain, with the rest obtained from reference TRBV30 and TRBJ1-4, is as follows: SQTIHQWPATLVQPVGSPLSLECTVEGTSNPNLYWYRQAAGRGLQLLFYSVGIGQISSEVPQNLSASRPQDRQFILSSKKLLLSDSGFYLCAWGPGQVDEKLFFGSGTQLSVL.

This chain joins TRBV5-1 and TRBJ1-2, with a tentative D call TRBD1 (6 bases). V was clipped by 7 bases and J by 4 bases, with 17 bases between them. Germline V gene lookup returns CDR1 SGHRS and CDR2 YFSETQ. The CDR3 is made up of 14 amino acids. The CDR3 loop reads CASSNRGQSYGYTF. The CDR3 DNA reads as TGCGCCAGCTCGAACCGAGGACAGTCCTATGGCTACACCTTC.

This clone was observed once. CDR3 in amino acids: CASREGGAMNTEAFF. The DNA for the CDR3 is TGTGCCAGCCGTGAGGGGGGGGCGATGAACACTGAAGCTTTCTTT. The chain couples TRBV28 to TRBJ1-1, with D possibly being TRBD1 (6 bases). Trimming left V 8 bases short and J 0 bases short, with 16 bases between. In germline, CDR1 is MDHEN, CDR2 SYDVKM. This CDR3 has 15 residues.

The chain uses TRBV14 and TRBJ2-5; D is unresolved. CDR3 length: 13 amino acids. Trimming removed 2 bases at V and 4 bases at J, with 8 bases between. Germline V lookup: CDR1 SGHDN, CDR2 FVKESK. The CDR3 coding sequence is TGTGCCAGCAGCCAAATTATCGGAGAGACCCAGTACTTC. Translation: CASSQIIGETQYF.

V and J are TRBV11-2 and TRBJ1-6; 8 bases are shared with TRBD1. Germline V lookup: CDR1 SGHAT, CDR2 FQNNGV. Trimming removed 3 bases from V and 7 bases from J; junction bases left unmatched: 2. The CDR3 length is 14 residues. CDR3 loop: CASSFRDRNSPLHF. The DNA for the CDR3 is TGTGCCAGCAGCTTCCGGGACAGGAATTCACCCCTCCACTTT.

This clone was counted once. This chain joins TRBV7-2 and TRBJ2-5, with D perhaps TRBD2 (5 bases). Germline V gene lookup returns CDR1 SGHTA and CDR2 FQGNSA. The V gene lost 5 bases and the J gene lost 7 bases, with 11 bases spanning the gap. There are 12 residues in the CDR3. CDR3 nucleotide sequence: TGTGCCAGCAGCCCTCCCGAGGGGACCCAGTACTTC. It codes for CASSPPEGTQYF. The full variable domain, rest sourced from reference TRBV7-2 and TRBJ2-5, is GAGVSQSPSNKVTEKGKDVELRCDPISGHTALYWYRQSLGQGLEFLIYFQGNSAPDKSGLPSDRFSAERTGGSVSTLTIQRTQQEDSAVYLCASSPPEGTQYFGPGTRLLVL.

This chain uses TRBV3-1 (or the pseudogene TRBV3-2) with TRBJ2-3; D is ambiguous. Germline CDR1 LGHDT, CDR2 YNNKEL (reference sequence). V was shortened by 3 bases and J by 4 bases, with 8 bases between the two germline ends. This CDR3 has 13 residues. The CDR3 loop is CASSHRSADTQYF. In nucleotides, the CDR3 is TGTGCCAGCAGCCACAGGAGCGCAGATACGCAGTATTTT.

This CDR3 reads CAISEYLERSEQYF. The CDR3 DNA reads as TGTGCCATCAGTGAGTACCTAGAGCGCTCCGAGCAGTACTTC. The genes are TRBV10-3 and TRBJ2-7; D is undetermined. Trimming took 1 base from V and 6 from J, leaving 13 bases between them. CDR3 size: 14 residues. Germline V gives CDR1 ENHRY, CDR2 SYGVKD.

V usage is TRBV7-9 and J usage is TRBJ2-3; tentatively, D is TRBD1 or TRBD2 (5 bases each). The CDR3 has 14 amino acids. V lost 2 bases, J lost 2 bases, and 8 bases lay in between. Germline V gene sequence: CDR1 SEHNR, CDR2 FQNEAQ (reference sequence). CDR3 sequence: CASSLHGTTDTQYF. CDR3 sequence (DNA): TGTGCCAGCAGCTTACACGGGACCACAGATACGCAGTATTTT. The full variable domain, in which reference TRBV7-9 and TRBJ2-3 provide the parts outside the CDR3, is DTGVSQNPRHKITKRGQNVTFRCDPISEHNRLYWYRQTLGQGPEFLTYFQNEAQLEKSRLLSDRFSAERPKGSFSTLEIQRTEQGDSAMYLCASSLHGTTDTQYFGPGTRLTVL.

The rearrangement joins TRBV28 to TRBJ1-1, with a weak D call TRBD1 (5 bases). V lost 6 bases, J lost 5 bases, and 16 bases lay in between. This CDR3 is 14 amino acids long. In germline, CDR1 is MDHEN, CDR2 SYDVKM. CDR3 sequence (DNA): TGTGCCAGCAGCCCCTATCCGGGGGGGACTGAAGCTTTCTTT. It yields the protein CASSPYPGGTEAFF.

The chain uses TRBV3-1 (or the pseudogene TRBV3-2) and TRBJ2-7; 11 bases match TRBD2. With V trimmed by 4 bases and J by 3 bases, 11 bases remained unmatched. This CDR3 comprises 17 residues. Germline V gene sequence: CDR1 LGHDT, CDR2 YNNKEL (reference sequence). The CDR3 region is CASSPTSGAGLDYEQYF. The CDR3 coding sequence is TGTGCCAGCAGCCCGACTAGCGGGGCTGGACTTGACTACGAGCAGTACTTC.

The chain uses TRBV6-5 and TRBJ1-2; 7 positions match TRBD1. The CDR3 is 15 amino acids. The germline CDR1 and CDR2 sequences are MNHEY and SVGAGI. Trimming took 2 bases from V and 2 from J; bases not matched to a gene: 5. For the CDR3, the DNA is TGTGCCAGCAGTTACGGGTGGGACAGAAACTATGGCTACACCTTC. The encoded protein is CASSYGWDRNYGYTF.

The chain recombines TRBV5-1 with TRBJ2-3, with 7 bases aligning to TRBD1. There are 16 residues in the CDR3. The germline V gene encodes CDR1 SGHRS and CDR2 YFSETQ. The trim removed 4 bases at V and 2 bases at J, leaving 10 bases unmatched. Here the CDR3 DNA reads TGCGCCAGCAGCCCATACGGGACAGCTTACACAGATACGCAGTATTTT. Its translation is CASSPYGTAYTDTQYF.

J is TRBJ1-1 and V is TRBV5-6; D uncertain. Trimming left V 3 bases short and J 7 bases short, with 16 bases between. CDR3 length equals 14 residues. The germline V gene encodes CDR1 SGHDT and CDR2 YYEEEE. CDR3 in amino acids: CASSSIDGSDEAFF. The CDR3 nucleotides read TGTGCCAGCAGCTCGATCGACGGGAGTGATGAAGCTTTCTTT. Using reference TRBV5-6 and TRBJ1-1 for the parts outside the CDR3, the full variable domain is DAGVTQSPTHLIKTRGQQVTLRCSPKSGHDTVSWYQQALGQGPQFIFQYYEEEERQRGNFPDRFSGHQFPNYSSELNVNALLLGDSALYLCASSSIDGSDEAFFGQGTRLTVV.

V and J are TRBV19 and TRBJ1-4; perhaps TRBD1 as D (5 bases). The germline V gene has CDR1 LNHDA and CDR2 SQIVND (reference sequence). CDR3 length: 15 residues. Trimming left V 3 bases short and J 8 bases short, with 16 bases between. CDR3 nucleotides: TGTGCCAGTAGTATGGGACCGCGGTTGGGCGAAAAACTGTTTTTT. Protein sequence: CASSMGPRLGEKLFF.